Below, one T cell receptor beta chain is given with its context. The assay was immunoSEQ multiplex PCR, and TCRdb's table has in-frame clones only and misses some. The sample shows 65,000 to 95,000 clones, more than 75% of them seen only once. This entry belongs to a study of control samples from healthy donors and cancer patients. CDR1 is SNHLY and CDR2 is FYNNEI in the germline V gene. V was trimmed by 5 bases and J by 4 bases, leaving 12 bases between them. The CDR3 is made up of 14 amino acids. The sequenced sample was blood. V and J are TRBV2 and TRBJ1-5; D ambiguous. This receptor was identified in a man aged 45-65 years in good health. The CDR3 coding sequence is TGTGCCAGCAGTCCACGGCCCCAAAATCAGCCCCAGCATTTT. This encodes CASSPRPQNQPQHF.